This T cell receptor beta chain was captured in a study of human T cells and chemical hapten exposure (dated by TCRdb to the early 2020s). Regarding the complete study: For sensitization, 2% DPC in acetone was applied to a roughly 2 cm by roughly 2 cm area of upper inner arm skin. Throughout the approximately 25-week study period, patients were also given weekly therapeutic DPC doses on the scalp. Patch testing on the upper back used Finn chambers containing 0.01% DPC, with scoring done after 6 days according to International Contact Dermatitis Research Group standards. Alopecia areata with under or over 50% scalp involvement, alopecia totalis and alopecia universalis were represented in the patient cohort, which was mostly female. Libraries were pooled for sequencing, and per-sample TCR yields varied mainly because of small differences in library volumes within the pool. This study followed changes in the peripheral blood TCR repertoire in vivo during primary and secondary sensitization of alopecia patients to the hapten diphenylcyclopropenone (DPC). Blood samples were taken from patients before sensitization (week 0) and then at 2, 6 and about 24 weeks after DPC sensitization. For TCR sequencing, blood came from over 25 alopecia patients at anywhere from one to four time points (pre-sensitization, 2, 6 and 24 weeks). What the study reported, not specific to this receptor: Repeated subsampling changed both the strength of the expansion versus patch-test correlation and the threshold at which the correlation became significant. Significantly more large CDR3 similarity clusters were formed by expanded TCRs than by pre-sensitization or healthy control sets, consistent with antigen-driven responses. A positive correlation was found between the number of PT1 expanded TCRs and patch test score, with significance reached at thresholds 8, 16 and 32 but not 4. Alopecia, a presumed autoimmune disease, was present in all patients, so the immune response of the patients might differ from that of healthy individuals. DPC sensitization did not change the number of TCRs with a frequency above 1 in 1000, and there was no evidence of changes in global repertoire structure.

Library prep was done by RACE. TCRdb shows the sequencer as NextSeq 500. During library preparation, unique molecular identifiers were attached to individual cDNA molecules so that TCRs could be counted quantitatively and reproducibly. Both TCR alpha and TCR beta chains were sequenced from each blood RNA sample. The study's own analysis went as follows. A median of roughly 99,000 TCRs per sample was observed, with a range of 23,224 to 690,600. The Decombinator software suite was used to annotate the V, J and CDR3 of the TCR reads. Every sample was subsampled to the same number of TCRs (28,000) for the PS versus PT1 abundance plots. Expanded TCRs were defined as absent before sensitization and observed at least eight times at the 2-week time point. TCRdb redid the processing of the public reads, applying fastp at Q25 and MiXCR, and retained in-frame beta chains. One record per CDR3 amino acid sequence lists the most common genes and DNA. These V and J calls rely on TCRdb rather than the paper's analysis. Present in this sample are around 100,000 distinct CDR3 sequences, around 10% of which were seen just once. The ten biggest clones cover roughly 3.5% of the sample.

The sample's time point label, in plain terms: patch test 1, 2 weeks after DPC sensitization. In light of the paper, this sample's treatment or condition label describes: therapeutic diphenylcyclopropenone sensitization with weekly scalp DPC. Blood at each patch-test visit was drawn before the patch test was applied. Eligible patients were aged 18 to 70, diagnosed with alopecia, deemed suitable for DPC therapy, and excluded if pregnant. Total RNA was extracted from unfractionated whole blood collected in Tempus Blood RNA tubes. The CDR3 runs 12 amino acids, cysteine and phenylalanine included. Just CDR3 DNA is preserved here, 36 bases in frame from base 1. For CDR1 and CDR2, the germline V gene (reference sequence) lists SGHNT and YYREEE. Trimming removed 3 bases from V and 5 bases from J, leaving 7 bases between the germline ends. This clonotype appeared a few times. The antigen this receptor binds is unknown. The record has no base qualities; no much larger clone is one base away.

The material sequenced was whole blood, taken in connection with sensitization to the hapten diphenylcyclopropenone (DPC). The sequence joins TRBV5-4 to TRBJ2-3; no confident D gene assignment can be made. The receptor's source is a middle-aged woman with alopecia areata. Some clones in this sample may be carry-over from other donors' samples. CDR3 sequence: CASSSWGDTQYF. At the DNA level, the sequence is TGTGCCAGCAGCTCCTGGGGAGATACGCAGTATTTT. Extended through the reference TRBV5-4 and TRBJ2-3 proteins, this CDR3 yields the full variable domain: ETGVTQSPTHLIKTRGQQVTLRCSSQSGHNTVSWYQQALGQGPQFIFQYYREEENGRGNFPPRFSGLQFPNYSSELNVNALELDDSALYLCASSSWGDTQYFGPGTRLTVL.